These 25 T cell receptor beta chains came from one sample sequenced in a study of cytomegalovirus exposure and HLA in healthy donors. The PCR used 60 Vbeta and 13 Jbeta primers. The assay was immunoSEQ multiplex PCR, and TCRdb's table has in-frame clones only and misses some. The top ten hold about 1.5% of the sample, which has around 210,000 clones, around 80% seen once. What was sequenced was PBMCs. All receptors come from a middle-aged man in good health and CMV-seronegative.

The genes are TRBV9 and TRBJ2-7, with D perhaps TRBD2 (5 bases). V gave up 0 bases and J gave up 6 bases, with 13 bases separating them. There are 14 residues in the CDR3. Germline lookup yields CDR1 SGDLS and CDR2 YYNGEE. CDR3 residues: CASSVGIVGSEQYF. The CDR3 nucleotides read TGTGCCAGCAGCGTAGGAATAGTAGGGAGCGAGCAGTACTTC.

V usage is TRBV30 and J usage is TRBJ1-2; D gene unclear. Between the trimmed V and J ends, which lost 2 bases and 3 bases, there was a span of 13 bases. This CDR3 is 14 amino acids long. Germline V CDR1 and CDR2: GTSNPN, SVGIG (reference sequence). CDR3 residues: CAWSPRQRDYGYTF. The CDR3 DNA is TGTGCCTGGAGTCCGAGGCAGCGGGACTATGGCTACACCTTC.

The V call is TRBV5-4, the J call TRBJ2-7; a possible D gene is TRBD2 (6 bases). The CDR3 length is 14 residues. Germline lookup yields CDR1 SGHNT and CDR2 YYREEE (reference sequence). V dropped 4 bases and J dropped 5 bases, with 16 bases sitting between them. The CDR3 region has the DNA TGTGCCAGCAGCCGCGGGGAACAGCGGCACGAGCAGTACTTC. Translation: CASSRGEQRHEQYF. Using reference TRBV5-4 and TRBJ2-7 for the parts outside the CDR3, the full variable domain is ETGVTQSPTHLIKTRGQQVTLRCSSQSGHNTVSWYQQALGQGPQFIFQYYREEENGRGNFPPRFSGLQFPNYSSELNVNALELDDSALYLCASSRGEQRHEQYFGPGTRLTVT.

This chain uses TRBV18 with TRBJ2-7; D gene uncertain. This CDR3 region has 15 residues. V shed 0 bases and J shed 1 base, with 10 bases lying between them. Germline V gives CDR1 KGHSH, CDR2 LQKENI. The CDR3 sequence is CASSPPPAGSYEQYF. The CDR3 nucleotides are TGTGCCAGCTCACCACCCCCGGCAGGTTCCTACGAGCAGTACTTC.

This rearrangement joins TRBV19 to TRBJ1-5; tentative D call: TRBD1 (6 bases). The CDR3 consists of 16 residues. V lost 0 bases and J lost 2, with 11 bases in between. CDR1 and CDR2 from the germline V gene are LNHDA and SQIVND (reference sequence). CDR3 coding DNA: TGTGCCAGTAGTATAGATGGGGGCTGGGGCAATCAGCCCCAGCATTTT. Translating gives CASSIDGGWGNQPQHF.

In nucleotides, the CDR3 is TGTGCCAGCAGGAAATCGGGACAGGGAGGTGAAAAACTGTTTTTT. It encodes CASRKSGQGGEKLFF. The V call is TRBV28, the J call TRBJ1-4, with 9 bases fitting TRBD1. CDR3 size: 15 residues. J gave up 7 bases and V 6 bases, and 9 bases lay outside the gene matches. Germline assignment: CDR1 MDHEN and CDR2 SYDVKM.

This CDR3 is CASSLPLFGTGKTEAFF. As DNA, the CDR3 is TGTGCCAGCAGCTTGCCATTGTTTGGGACAGGGAAGACTGAAGCTTTCTTT. The V gene is TRBV5-8, the J gene TRBJ1-1, with TRBD1 matching 9 bases. The germline gives CDR1 SGHTS, CDR2 YDEGEE. There are 17 residues in the CDR3. Germline trimming cut 1 base from V and 5 bases from J; bases unmatched to any gene: 12.

The chain couples TRBV5-5 to TRBJ1-2; 7 bases map to TRBD1. This CDR3 region has 13 residues. Germline-derived CDR1 and CDR2 are SGHKS and YYEKEE (reference sequence). Germline trimming cut 2 bases from V and 7 bases from J; bases unmatched to any gene: 5. As DNA, the CDR3 is TGTGCCAGCAGCTTTACAGGGGATGGTGGCTACACCTTC. This gives the protein CASSFTGDGGYTF.

This clone appeared once. The chain recombines TRBV30 with TRBJ2-7; possibly TRBD1 for D (5 bases). Trimming pared 8 bases from V and 6 bases from J, leaving 11 bases between. The CDR3 is made up of 10 amino acids. CDR1 and CDR2 (germline): GTSNPN, SVGIG (reference sequence). CDR3 region: CAGGALEQYF. The CDR3 DNA follows: TGTGCCGGTGGGGCCCTCGAGCAGTACTTC.

This sequence joins TRBV19 and TRBJ1-5; 10 bases align to TRBD1. The CDR3 runs 14 residues. CDR1 is LNHDA and CDR2 is SQIVND in the germline V gene (reference sequence). Trimming took 6 bases from V and 7 from J; bases not matched to a gene: 6. The CDR3 region is CASRPTGGLQPQHF. DNA of the CDR3: TGTGCCAGTAGACCGACAGGGGGCCTGCAGCCCCAGCATTTT.

The chain is built from TRBV5-1 and TRBJ2-5, with D uncertain. The V gene lost 2 bases and the J gene lost 3 bases, with 5 bases spanning the gap. The CDR3 loop spans 12 amino acids. In germline, CDR1 is SGHRS, CDR2 YFSETQ. The CDR3 reads CASSFTEETQYF. CDR3 bases: TGCGCCAGCAGCTTCACGGAAGAGACCCAGTACTTC.

V usage is TRBV7-3 and J usage is TRBJ2-2; the D is unclear. The CDR3 consists of 15 residues. Trimming cost V 5 bases and J 4 bases, with 14 bases left between them. Germline-derived CDR1 and CDR2 are SGHTA and FQGTGA. The CDR3 region is CASSPHLLGTGELFF. CDR3 in DNA: TGTGCCAGCAGCCCCCATCTGCTCGGCACCGGGGAGCTGTTTTTT.

The chain employs TRBV5-1 and TRBJ2-1, with a possible D match to TRBD2 (6 bases). V was cut by 0 bases and J by 10 bases, with 17 bases left in between. The germline CDR1 and CDR2 sequences are SGHRS and YFSETQ. The CDR3 has 15 amino acids. As DNA, the CDR3 is TGCGCCAGCAGCTTGGTCGTAGGGGCCGGGGGAGAGCAGTTCTTC. Its protein product is CASSLVVGAGGEQFF.

This clone has only a few counts. This chain uses TRBV7-9 with TRBJ2-4; tentatively, D is TRBD1 (6 bases). The germline CDR1 and CDR2 sequences are SEHNR and FQNEAQ (reference sequence). The CDR3 runs to 14 residues. The V end lost 2 bases, the J end lost 7 bases, and 12 bases lay between the germline ends. The CDR3 coding sequence is TGTGCCAGCAGCTTACAAGGTCAGGGGAACATTCAGTACTTC. Translated, it gives CASSLQGQGNIQYF.

This chain joins TRBV5-4 and TRBJ1-1, with D perhaps matching TRBD1 (6 bases). This CDR3 region has 14 residues. V was clipped by 3 bases and J by 7 bases, with 16 bases between them. CDR1 is SGHNT and CDR2 is YYREEE in the germline V gene (reference sequence). As DNA, the CDR3 is TGTGCCAGCAGCTATCCCGGGGGGCGAGGTGAAGCTTTCTTT. Amino acid sequence: CASSYPGGRGEAFF.

This clone was picked up a small number of times. This chain links TRBV6-1 with TRBJ1-5, with a tentative D call TRBD1 (6 bases). CDR3 length equals 16 residues. V was cut by 1 base and J by 6 bases, with 16 bases left in between. In germline, CDR1 is MNHNS, CDR2 SASEGT. DNA of the CDR3: TGTGCCAGCAGTGAAGGGACAGTGGGGCGTGCTCAGCCCCAGCATTTT. This codes for CASSEGTVGRAQPQHF.

This sequence joins TRBV27 and TRBJ2-2; no definite D call. This CDR3 is 13 amino acids long. Trimming took 5 bases from V and 2 from J, leaving 6 bases between them. Germline-derived CDR1 and CDR2 are MNHEY and SMNVEV (reference sequence). The CDR3: CASSPSNTGELFF. Here the CDR3 DNA reads TGTGCCAGCAGTCCCTCCAACACCGGGGAGCTGTTTTTT.

The chain carries TRBV15 and TRBJ2-2; D remains ambiguous. Germline V lookup: CDR1 LNHNV, CDR2 YYDKDF (reference sequence). This CDR3 region has 14 residues. The ends were cut back, 4 bases at V and 7 bases at J, with 13 bases in the middle. CDR3 loop: CATSIGDIVGELFF. In DNA, the CDR3 is TGTGCCACCAGCATCGGCGACATTGTCGGGGAGCTGTTTTTT.

V and J are TRBV19 and TRBJ1-1; TRBD1 aligns across 7 bases. Looked up from germline, CDR1 is LNHDA and CDR2 is SQIVND (reference sequence). The CDR3 is made up of 19 amino acids. With V trimmed by 4 bases and J by 0 bases, 17 bases remained unmatched. CDR3 DNA: TGTGCCAGTAGTACAGATAGGGGGCAGGGAAAGGCGTTGAACACTGAAGCTTTCTTT. It codes for CASSTDRGQGKALNTEAFF. Drawing the rest from reference TRBV19 and TRBJ1-1, the complete variable domain is DGGITQSPKYLFRKEGQNVTLSCEQNLNHDAMYWYRQDPGQGLRLIYYSQIVNDFQKGDIAEGYSVSREKKESFPLTVTSAQKNPTAFYLCASSTDRGQGKALNTEAFFGQGTRLTVV.

The chain is built from TRBV5-1 and TRBJ1-1; 7 bases line up with TRBD1. The CDR3 contains 14 residues. Germline trimming cut 0 bases from V and 7 bases from J; bases unmatched to any gene: 6. Looked up from germline, CDR1 is SGHRS and CDR2 is YFSETQ. Written as DNA, the CDR3 is TGCGCCAGCAGCTTGGTGGGTCAGGGGGGTGAAGCTTTCTTT. Protein sequence: CASSLVGQGGEAFF.

V and J are TRBV27 and TRBJ2-4, with 8 bases identical to TRBD2. The ends lost 2 bases at V and 7 bases at J; junction bases unmatched: 7. The V gene's germline CDR1 is MNHEY and CDR2 SMNVEV (reference sequence). The CDR3 extends over 15 amino acids. CDR3 DNA sequence: TGTGCCAGCAGTTTAACAGCGGGAGTCGGGAACATTCAGTACTTC. It specifies CASSLTAGVGNIQYF.

This clone occurred once. The chain joins TRBV11-2 to TRBJ2-7; D remains unclear. This CDR3 comprises 15 residues. Germline lookup yields CDR1 SGHAT and CDR2 FQNNGV. V was cut by 0 bases and J by 6 bases, with 15 bases left in between. CDR3 in DNA: TGTGCCAGCAGCTTAGATCGCACCGCCCCGGGCGAGCAGTACTTC. Translation gives CASSLDRTAPGEQYF.

V is TRBV19 and J is TRBJ2-2; 10 nucleotides line up with TRBD2. Germline V gene data show CDR1 as LNHDA and CDR2 as SQIVND (reference sequence). The CDR3 extends over 14 amino acids. V dropped 6 bases and J dropped 7; count of bases not matched to a gene: 5. The CDR3 sequence: CASRASGSNGELFF. CDR3 DNA sequence: TGTGCCAGTAGGGCTAGCGGGAGTAACGGGGAGCTGTTTTTT.

The chain recombines TRBV7-9 with TRBJ2-7, with D possibly TRBD2 on 5 matching bases. V was trimmed by 0 bases and J by 2 bases, leaving 11 bases between them. From germline, CDR1 is SEHNR and CDR2 FQNEAQ (reference sequence). The CDR3 runs 15 residues. The CDR3 DNA reads TGTGCCAGCAGCTTAGCGGAGGCTTCCCCCTACGAGCAGTACTTC. Its translation is CASSLAEASPYEQYF.

This clone was recorded once. CDR3 in DNA: TGTGCCAGCAGTGTTAGTTCTGGCACCGGGGAGCTGTTTTTT. This sequence encodes CASSVSSGTGELFF. This chain joins TRBV6-5 and TRBJ2-2, with D unresolved. The CDR3 is 14 amino acids. The germline CDR1 and CDR2 sequences are MNHEY and SVGAGI. The V gene lost 5 bases and the J gene lost 4 bases, with 11 bases spanning the gap.